These T cell receptor beta chains were read from a single sample in a study of blood T cell repertoires in COVID-19. Measured with immunoSEQ multiplex PCR; TCRdb has only the in-frame clones, and not every one. The sample records 52,000 or so clones, about nine tenths being singletons. Source material: peripheral blood. The source is a man aged 55 to 70 with active COVID-19. Each CDR3 is given with its conserved first and last residue. The D gene is left open where the match is weak. Clone size, where shown, is once, few, many, or a class for clones that have expanded.

V gene	J gene	clone size	D gene	CDR3 protein	CDR3 DNA
TRBV5-5	TRBJ2-1	NA	TRBD1	CASSSSDRAHNEQFF	TGTGCCAGCAGCTCCTCCGACAGGGCCCACAATGAGCAGTTCTTC
TRBV6-5	TRBJ1-6	NA	NA	CASRKDRDYNSPLHF	TGTGCCAGCAGGAAGGACCGGGACTATAATTCACCCCTCCACTTT
TRBV20-1	TRBJ2-3	NA	TRBD2	CSASRTSGRAGDTQYF	TGCAGTGCTAGTAGGACTAGCGGGAGGGCCGGAGATACGCAGTATTTT
TRBV7-3	TRBJ1-2	few	NA	CASSLAGGDYGYTF	TGTGCCAGCAGCTTAGCTGGGGGGGACTATGGCTACACCTTC
TRBV15	TRBJ2-7	NA	NA	CATSRDAASPLYEQYF	TGTGCCACCAGCAGAGATGCGGCCTCCCCTTTGTACGAGCAGTACTTC
TRBV4-1	TRBJ2-7	NA	NA	CASSQDSLYPYEQYF	TGCGCCAGCAGCCAAGATTCGTTGTATCCCTACGAGCAGTACTTC
TRBV5-8	TRBJ2-5	NA	TRBD1	CASSLGRGRGETQYF	TGTGCCAGCAGCTTGGGAAGGGGGCGCGGAGAGACCCAGTACTTC
TRBV2	TRBJ2-1	NA	TRBD1	CASSEVTGGSYNEQFF	TGTGCCAGCAGTGAAGTGACAGGGGGCTCCTACAATGAGCAGTTCTTC
TRBV18	TRBJ1-3	NA	NA	CASSPSAPTVSGNTIYF	TGTGCCAGCTCACCATCGGCCCCTACAGTCTCTGGAAACACCATATATTTT
TRBV6-5	TRBJ1-1	NA	NA	CASSSPGAKTEAFF	TGTGCCAGCAGTTCCCCGGGAGCCAAGACTGAAGCTTTCTTT
TRBV28	TRBJ2-1	NA	TRBD2	CASRAGTTSNEQFF	TGTGCCAGCAGAGCCGGGACTACCTCCAATGAGCAGTTCTTC
TRBV2	TRBJ2-3	once	NA	CASSESQPTDTQYF	TGTGCCAGCAGTGAGAGTCAACCCACAGATACGCAGTATTTT
TRBV7-3	TRBJ2-2	NA	NA	CASSPVGTTNTGELFF	TGTGCCAGCAGCCCCGTCGGGACAACGAACACCGGGGAGCTGTTTTTT
TRBV10-2	TRBJ2-2	NA	NA	CASSPGNTGELFF	TGCGCCAGCAGCCCGGGGAACACCGGGGAGCTGTTTTTT
TRBV14	TRBJ2-7	few	NA	CASSRETGDYEQYF	TGTGCCAGCAGCCGGGAGACGGGGGACTACGAGCAGTACTTC
TRBV6-5	TRBJ2-5	once	TRBD2	CASSPLTSGEETQYF	TGTGCCAGCAGTCCCCTGACTAGCGGGGAAGAGACCCAGTACTTC
TRBV9	TRBJ2-1	NA	TRBD2	CASSLSGSLYNEQFF	TGTGCCAGCAGCCTTAGCGGGAGCCTATACAATGAGCAGTTCTTC
TRBV7-2	TRBJ2-2	once	NA	CASSSRGTYTGELFF	TGTGCCAGCAGCTCCCGGGGAACCTACACCGGGGAGCTGTTTTTT
TRBV6-6	TRBJ2-7	NA	NA	CASSYSGGATREQYF	TGTGCCAGCAGTTACTCTGGGGGGGCAACTAGGGAGCAGTACTTC
TRBV4-1	TRBJ2-7	NA	TRBD1	CASSRTGTGLNEQYF	TGCGCCAGCAGCCGAACCGGGACAGGGTTAAACGAGCAGTACTTC
TRBV5-1	TRBJ2-5	NA	TRBD2	CASTPLAGGIETQYF	TGCGCCAGCACCCCCTTAGCGGGAGGGATAGAGACCCAGTACTTC
TRBV11-1	TRBJ1-2	once	TRBD1	CASSSGTGAPYGYTF	TGTGCCAGCAGCTCCGGGACAGGGGCACCCTATGGCTACACCTTC